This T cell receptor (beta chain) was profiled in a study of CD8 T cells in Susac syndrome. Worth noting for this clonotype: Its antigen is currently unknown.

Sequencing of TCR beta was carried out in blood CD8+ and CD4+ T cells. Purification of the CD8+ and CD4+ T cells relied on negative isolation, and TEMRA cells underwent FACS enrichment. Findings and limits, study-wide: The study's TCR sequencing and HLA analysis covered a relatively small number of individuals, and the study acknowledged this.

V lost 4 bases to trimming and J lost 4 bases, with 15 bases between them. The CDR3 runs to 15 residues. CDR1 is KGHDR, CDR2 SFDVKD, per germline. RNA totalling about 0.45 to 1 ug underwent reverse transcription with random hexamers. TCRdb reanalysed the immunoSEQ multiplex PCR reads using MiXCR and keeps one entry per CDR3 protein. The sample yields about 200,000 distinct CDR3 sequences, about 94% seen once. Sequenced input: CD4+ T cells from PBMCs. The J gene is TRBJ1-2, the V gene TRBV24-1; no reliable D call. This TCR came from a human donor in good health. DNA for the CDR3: TGTGCCACCAGTGAACGGGGAGTAGGCCTCTATGGCTACACCTTC. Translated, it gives CATSERGVGLYGYTF.